This entry concerns a single T cell receptor (beta chain). The target antigen is unknown. This entry is derived from a study of cytotoxic CD8 clonotypes in ibrutinib-treated CLL. Findings and limits, study-wide: Clonality went up at ibrutinib response and then declined back toward baseline at progression.

Unmatched junction bases numbered 2, after V lost 4 bases and J lost 2 bases. The CDR3 covers 15 residues. CDR1 is SGDLS and CDR2 is YYNGEE in the germline V gene. Produced via immunoSEQ multiplex PCR; TCRdb's table is partial and in-frame only. This table has around 140,000 clones, 80% to 90% appearing once. The specimen comprised PBMCs, sampled after 24 months of ibrutinib treatment. The rearrangement uses TRBV9 and TRBJ2-2, with 10 bases that match TRBD2. This receptor was identified in a human donor with chronic lymphocytic leukemia. CDR3 DNA: TGTGCCAGCAGCCCTAGCGGGGGCAACACCGGGGAGCTGTTTTTT. Its protein product is CASSPSGGNTGELFF.